This passage covers 19 T cell receptor beta chains from one sample sequenced in a study of shared clonotypes between healthy human individuals. Clones were read by immunoSEQ multiplex PCR, and TCRdb kept only the in-frame ones, dropping some. The table has 190,000 or so clones, 85% to 95% seen once. The sample was naive CD4+ T cells sorted from blood. As for subset: CD45RA+ positively selected. The receptors derive from a woman in her thirties in good health.

The chain carries TRBV28 and TRBJ2-7; a possible D gene is TRBD1 (6 bases). CDR3 length equals 14 residues. V was cut by 3 bases and J by 3 bases, with 12 bases left in between. Germline V gives CDR1 MDHEN, CDR2 SYDVKM. The CDR3 loop is CASSFGLRGYEQYF. DNA of the CDR3: TGTGCCAGCAGTTTTGGACTCAGGGGCTACGAGCAGTACTTC.

This chain links TRBV19 with TRBJ2-1; no clear D gene. CDR1 and CDR2 (germline): LNHDA, SQIVND (reference sequence). Trimming pared 4 bases from V and 4 bases from J, leaving 17 bases between. The length of the CDR3 is 16 residues. CDR3: CASSTQSSGPYNEQFF. In DNA, the CDR3 is TGTGCCAGTAGTACCCAGTCGTCCGGACCTTACAATGAGCAGTTCTTC.

V gene TRBV6-5 combines with J gene TRBJ2-7; perhaps D is TRBD1 or TRBD2 (5 bases each). The CDR3 has 15 amino acids. The germline V and J ends were trimmed by 6 bases and 3 bases, with 18 bases remaining between them. Germline CDR1 is MNHEY and CDR2 is SVGAGI. In nucleotides, the CDR3 is TGTGCCAGCAGCTCCCCTGGGACCGCGATCTACGAGCAGTACTTC. Translation gives CASSSPGTAIYEQYF.

The CDR3: CASSLSSRGEAFF. As DNA, the CDR3 is TGTGCCAGCAGTTTATCGTCCAGAGGGGAAGCTTTCTTT. The chain carries TRBV27 and TRBJ1-1; D not certain. The ends were cut back, 0 bases at V and 8 bases at J, with 10 bases in the middle. The CDR3 is 13 residues long. The V gene's germline CDR1 is MNHEY and CDR2 SMNVEV (reference sequence).

The V call is TRBV7-9, the J call TRBJ1-1; unclear D gene. V was trimmed by 5 bases and J by 2 bases, leaving 12 bases between them. This CDR3 is built from 14 residues. The germline CDR1 and CDR2 sequences are SEHNR and FQNEAQ (reference sequence). CDR3 nucleotide sequence: TGTGCCAGCAGCCCGAGCGAGTTTAACACTGAAGCTTTCTTT. It translates to CASSPSEFNTEAFF.

The chain combines TRBV27 with TRBJ2-1, with 16 bases aligning to TRBD2. V was pared by 3 bases and J by 7 bases, with 6 bases of the junction left unmatched. CDR1 is MNHEY and CDR2 is SMNVEV in the germline V gene (reference sequence). This CDR3 region has 17 residues. The DNA for the CDR3 is TGTGCCAGCAGTTTGGTGGGACTAGCGGGAGGGCAAAATGAGCAGTTCTTC. It encodes CASSLVGLAGGQNEQFF.

The chain carries TRBV19 and TRBJ2-3; tentatively, D is TRBD1 (6 bases). CDR3 size: 12 residues. Germline V gene sequence: CDR1 LNHDA, CDR2 SQIVND (reference sequence). The V end was cut by 6 bases, the J end by 6 bases, with 10 bases between. CDR3: CASSSDRDTQYF. The CDR3 nucleotides are TGTGCCAGTAGCAGCGACAGGGATACGCAGTATTTT.

The chain links TRBV11-2 to TRBJ1-2; D uncertain. The length of the CDR3 is 14 residues. V was clipped by 5 bases and J by 2 bases, with 12 bases between them. Germline V CDR1 and CDR2: SGHAT, FQNNGV. CDR3 coding DNA: TGTGCCAGCAGCCATACACCGACGAACTATGGCTACACCTTC. It specifies CASSHTPTNYGYTF.

The chain combines TRBV7-9 with TRBJ2-7; D possibly corresponds to TRBD1 (5 bases). Deletions cut 6 bases from V and 3 bases from J, with 21 bases between. Germline assignment: CDR1 SEHNR and CDR2 FQNEAQ (reference sequence). The CDR3 has 16 residues. DNA for the CDR3: TGTGCCAGCAGTTCATCACAGGCCGGATGGGACTACGAGCAGTACTTC. Translating it yields CASSSSQAGWDYEQYF.

The CDR3 loop reads CASSLGPAYGYTF. Here the CDR3 DNA reads TGTGCCAGCAGCTTAGGTCCAGCCTATGGCTACACCTTC. The V and J genes are TRBV7-9 and TRBJ1-2; D gene uncertain. Trimming stripped 1 base from V and 4 bases from J, with 7 bases between. This CDR3 spans 13 amino acids. Germline V gene sequence: CDR1 SEHNR, CDR2 FQNEAQ (reference sequence).

As regards this clone: This sample also contains other DNA sequences that code for the same CDR3. This rearrangement joins TRBV27 to TRBJ2-7, with D tentatively TRBD1 (6 bases). The CDR3 contains 13 residues. Germline assignment: CDR1 MNHEY and CDR2 SMNVEV (reference sequence). Trimming removed 6 bases at V and 2 bases at J, with 11 bases between. The CDR3 region has the DNA TGTGCCAGCAGCCTACAGGGAACCTACGAGCAGTACTTC. Protein sequence: CASSLQGTYEQYF.

The gene calls are TRBV19 and TRBJ2-7; 10 bases line up with TRBD2. The CDR3 contains 14 residues. Losses at the gene ends were 7 bases for V and 6 bases for J; bases not matched to a gene: 9. Germline-derived CDR1 and CDR2 are LNHDA and SQIVND (reference sequence). CDR3 sequence (DNA): TGTGCCAGTACCCGAGCTAGCGGGAGTCGCGAGCAGTACTTC. Protein product: CASTRASGSREQYF.

In regard to this clone: An end of the junction differs from the germline gene, which may be a read error. V is TRBV4-1 and J is TRBJ2-7, with 10 bases lining up with TRBD2. CDR1 is MGHRA and CDR2 is YSYEKL in the germline V gene. The CDR3 has 15 amino acids. The CDR3 nucleotides are TGTGCCAGCAGCCAAGATCACGGGACTAGCGATGAGCAGTACTTC. It codes for CASSQDHGTSDEQYF.

This clone was seen a single time. V is TRBV7-2 and J is TRBJ2-7, with a tentative D call TRBD2 (5 bases). In germline, CDR1 is SGHTA, CDR2 FQGNSA. V gave up 0 bases and J gave up 4 bases, with 7 bases separating them. CDR3 length equals 13 residues. CDR3 protein: CASSLAGEYEQYF. For the CDR3, the DNA is TGTGCCAGCAGCTTAGCGGGAGAATACGAGCAGTACTTC.

V and J are TRBV10-3 and TRBJ2-1; the match to TRBD2 covers 12 bases. The CDR3 is 13 residues long. Germline V CDR1 and CDR2: ENHRY, SYGVKD. Trimming cost V 10 bases and J 3 bases; bases outside gene matches: 1. Written as DNA, the CDR3 is TGTGCCACACTAGCGGGGGGCTACAATGAGCAGTTCTTC. Translation: CATLAGGYNEQFF.

The chain has TRBV7-9 and TRBJ2-4; the D gene is possibly TRBD1 (6 bases). The CDR3 is made up of 14 amino acids. In germline, CDR1 is SEHNR, CDR2 FQNEAQ (reference sequence). Trimming removed 4 bases from V and 4 bases from J, with 11 bases in between. The CDR3 reads CASSSGQSKNIQYF. CDR3 bases: TGTGCCAGCAGCTCAGGACAGAGTAAAAACATTCAGTACTTC.

The rearrangement uses TRBV28 and TRBJ2-5; D is unclear. CDR1 is MDHEN, CDR2 SYDVKM, per germline. The CDR3 is 13 amino acids. V was cut by 5 bases and J by 3 bases, with 10 bases left in between. CDR3 region: CASSESVKETQYF. CDR3 nucleotides: TGTGCCAGCAGTGAGAGCGTAAAAGAGACCCAGTACTTC.

The V gene is TRBV18, the J gene TRBJ2-7, with 10 bases identical to TRBD2. The CDR3 covers 14 residues. Per the germline V gene, CDR1 is KGHSH and CDR2 is LQKENI. V gave up 3 bases and J gave up 4 bases; unmatched junction bases: 3. In DNA, the CDR3 is TGTGCCAGCTCACCTGCTAGCGGGAGATACGAGCAGTACTTC. It translates to CASSPASGRYEQYF.

The chain joins TRBV9 to TRBJ1-2, with unresolved D. CDR3 length equals 15 residues. Germline V gene data show CDR1 as SGDLS and CDR2 as YYNGEE. The germline V and J ends were trimmed by 3 bases and 3 bases, with 15 bases remaining between them. Written as DNA, the CDR3 is TGTGCCAGCAGCGCTGGGGTCCAATCGGACTATGGCTACACCTTC. Encoded protein: CASSAGVQSDYGYTF.